A selection of T cell receptor beta chains follows, all from one sample in a study of T cells in localized non-small cell lung cancer. Sequenced by immunoSEQ multiplex PCR; TCRdb stores in-frame clones only, minus some. The repertoire consists of 55,000 to 80,000 clones, with just under 85% occurring once and the leading ten covering approximately 13%. The sequencing here drew on peripheral blood, taken before any cancer treatment. These receptors originate from a female donor older than 55 with stage I lung adenocarcinoma. The CDR3 runs from the conserved cysteine through the conserved F or W. The D gene is left open where the match is weak.

NA,TRBJ1-4,TRBV25-1,CASSEYRAQGGEKLFF
NA,TRBJ1-1,TRBV6-5,CASTAGNMNTEAFF
NA,TRBJ1-1,TRBV18,CASSPRRENTEAFF
NA,TRBJ1-4,TRBV27,CASSLRGEKLFF
NA,TRBJ1-3,TRBV6-5,CASRQGTGNTIYF
NA,TRBJ2-1,TRBV5-4,CASSRGTSSYNEQFF
NA,TRBJ2-3,TRBV6-4,CASSEQGLLETNTQYF
TRBD2,TRBJ2-7,TRBV5-1,CASSPQPAGDRSYEQYF
NA,TRBJ1-1,TRBV5-4,CASSKQTGTEAFF
NA,TRBJ2-5,TRBV6-5,CASSTTWREAQYF
NA,TRBJ2-5,TRBV12-5,CASGLVLSSQGETQYF
TRBD1,TRBJ2-6,TRBV7-8,CASSPRSGTGLSGANVLTF
TRBD2,TRBJ2-3,TRBV5-4,CASSRGGAGTDTQYF
TRBD2,TRBJ2-7,TRBV10-1,CASSGGSGPTYEQYF
NA,TRBJ1-1,TRBV4-2,CASSQAEGSDTEAFF
NA,TRBJ2-7,TRBV27,CASSLSRGNSYEQYF
NA,TRBJ1-5,TRBV9,CASSVYEGGNQPQHF
NA,TRBJ2-1,TRBV11-2,CASSPQRPSSYNEQFF
NA,TRBJ1-2,TRBV5-1,CASSLGTTENYGYTF
NA,TRBJ1-2,TRBV7-3,CASRFASGYTF
NA,TRBJ2-7,TRBV7-9,CASSSGQRSYEQYF
NA,TRBJ1-2,TRBV6-1,CASSDIDGYTF
TRBD2,TRBJ2-1,TRBV4-2,CASSQDPGTRFFEQFF
NA,TRBJ2-2,TRBV7-9,CASIGGTGELFF
NA,TRBJ1-1,TRBV10-2,CASSPRGPQGAGFF
NA,TRBJ2-7,TRBV6-6,CASSYSGTYEQYF
TRBD1,TRBJ1-4,TRBV9,CASSARQGVSTNEKLFF
NA,TRBJ1-4,TRBV15,CATSRVPSEKLFF
NA,TRBJ2-7,TRBV12-5,CASGLSIYSLSGSYEQYF
TRBD1,TRBJ2-7,TRBV25-1,CASSVVRTGPYEQYF
TRBD2,TRBJ2-1,TRBV19,CASSILPKTSGSYNEQFF
TRBD1,TRBJ1-1,TRBV29-1,CSAERTGGNTEAFF
NA,TRBJ2-1,TRBV20-1,CSVEGGVGQFF
NA,TRBJ2-5,TRBV2,CASNIGGRQETQYF
NA,TRBJ1-5,TRBV2,CASSEDWGGDQPQHF
NA,TRBJ1-1,TRBV6-1,CASSESVGITEAFF
NA,TRBJ2-1,TRBV18,CASSPPSSSYNEQFF
NA,TRBJ2-2,TRBV5-1,CASSFSGPNTGELFF
NA,TRBJ1-2,TRBV7-9,CASSFSDKSYGYTF
NA,TRBJ1-2,TRBV30,CAWKNRARYGYTF
TRBD1,TRBJ1-6,TRBV19,CASSFDGQGNSPLHF
NA,TRBJ1-1,TRBV19,CASRGPDRGRTEAFF
TRBD1,TRBJ1-2,TRBV5-1,CASSSPETGTYGYTF
TRBD1,TRBJ1-2,TRBV19,CASSVTGTGWNYGYTF
NA,TRBJ1-1,TRBV15,CATSREGVEAFF
TRBD1,TRBJ1-2,TRBV6-6,CASSSGQGNYGYTF
NA,TRBJ2-7,TRBV7-2,CAVGGPYEQYF
NA,TRBJ1-1,TRBV21-1,CASSNRKGGGTEAFF
NA,TRBJ1-5,TRBV19,CASSVVRGPNQPQHF
NA,TRBJ2-5,TRBV4-2,CASSQQQGRETQYF
TRBD1,TRBJ2-7,TRBV9,CASSVQPGQGYEQYF
NA,TRBJ2-1,TRBV7-9,CASRTGGLSRDEQFF
NA,TRBJ1-2,TRBV7-2,CASSLERGDYGYTF
TRBD1,TRBJ2-3,TRBV19,CASSIAGQAKSQYF
TRBD1,TRBJ1-5,TRBV28,CASSRPGQGGNQPQHF
TRBD2,TRBJ2-3,TRBV4-1,CASSGRGGTDTQYF
NA,TRBJ2-3,TRBV2,CASSDTAYTDTQYF
TRBD2,TRBJ2-1,TRBV4-2,CASSQDTSGAYNEQFF